Below are 27 T cell receptor beta chains sequenced from a single sample in a study. A single record per CDR3 protein comes from TCRdb applying MiXCR to the RT-PCR reads. Altogether around 700,000 distinct CDR3 sequences are present, 14% being singletons, with the ten largest covering 3.6%. The sequenced material came from memory CD4+ T cells from blood. Receptors originate from a female donor in good health, serving as a healthy control.

This clonotype was counted only a few times. The J gene is TRBJ2-3, the V gene TRBV28, with 13 bases that match TRBD2. V lost 4 bases, J lost 2 bases, and 3 bases stayed unmatched. The CDR3 covers 16 residues. CDR1 MDHEN and CDR2 SYDVKM come from the germline V gene. The CDR3 spells CASSSLAGGATDTQYF. The CDR3 DNA follows: TGTGCCAGCAGTTCACTAGCGGGGGGGGCCACAGATACGCAGTATTTT.

The rearrangement uses TRBV20-1 and TRBJ1-2; the match to TRBD1 covers 7 bases. In germline, CDR1 is DFQATT, CDR2 SNEGSKA (reference sequence). This CDR3 contains 14 residues. Trimming cost V 6 bases and J 7 bases; bases outside gene matches: 14. The CDR3, as DNA: TGCAGTGCCATTACAGGGGAGGGGGCTGGTGGCTACACCTTC. Protein sequence: CSAITGEGAGGYTF.

This clonotype was recorded at least ten times. This chain links TRBV7-9 with TRBJ2-2; D is possibly TRBD2 (5 bases). CDR1 is SEHNR and CDR2 is FQNEAQ in the germline V gene (reference sequence). The CDR3 runs 14 residues. Trimming left V 3 bases short and J 0 bases short, with 5 bases between. DNA for the CDR3: TGTGCCAGCAGCTTCGGGACGAACACCGGGGAGCTGTTTTTT. Translation gives CASSFGTNTGELFF. The variable domain in full, with the rest retrieved from reference TRBV7-9 and TRBJ2-2, is DTGVSQNPRHKITKRGQNVTFRCDPISEHNRLYWYRQTLGQGPEFLTYFQNEAQLEKSRLLSDRFSAERPKGSFSTLEIQRTEQGDSAMYLCASSFGTNTGELFFGEGSRLTVL.

The table lists this clonotype with many counts. The chain combines TRBV29-1 with TRBJ2-3; TRBD1 matches 11 bases. CDR3 size: 15 residues. Germline CDR1 is SQVTM and CDR2 is ANQGSEA. J lost 6 bases, V lost 6 bases, and 11 bases had no gene match. In DNA form, the CDR3 reads TGCAGCGTGGCAGGAAGGACAGGGGGCTGGGATACGCAGTATTTT. This gives the protein CSVAGRTGGWDTQYF.

This clonotype appeared many times. The chain employs TRBV4-3 and TRBJ1-4; a possible D gene is TRBD1 (5 bases). This CDR3 comprises 15 residues. V shed 4 bases and J shed 7 bases, with 16 bases lying between them. Germline V gives CDR1 LGHNA, CDR2 YSLEER. The CDR3 region has the DNA TGCGCCAGCAGCCTGTATCGGGCCGGGGGTGAAAAACTGTTTTTT. This gives the protein CASSLYRAGGEKLFF.

This clonotype was seen many times. This chain connects TRBV6-6 to TRBJ2-1; D uncertain. The CDR3 contains 14 residues. Germline CDR1 is MNHNY and CDR2 is SVGAGI (reference sequence). V lost 7 bases and J 0 bases, leaving 10 bases between the germline ends. Written as DNA, the CDR3 is TGTGCCAGCACCCTGGTGGGCTCCTACAATGAGCAGTTCTTC. Its translation is CASTLVGSYNEQFF.

This clonotype was picked up a small number of times. The chain joins TRBV3-1 to TRBJ1-4, with 9 bases aligning to TRBD1. V trimming: 2 bases; J trimming: 8 bases; junction bases outside the gene matches: 9. CDR3 length equals 16 residues. Germline-derived CDR1 and CDR2 are LGHDT and YNNKEL (reference sequence). The CDR3 loop reads CASSQLTGGREEKLFF. Here the CDR3 DNA reads TGTGCCAGCAGCCAACTTACAGGGGGCCGGGAGGAAAAACTGTTTTTT. Using reference TRBV3-1 and TRBJ1-4 for the parts outside the CDR3, the full variable domain is DTAVSQTPKYLVTQMGNDKSIKCEQNLGHDTMYWYKQDSKKFLKIMFSYNNKELIINETVPNRFSPKSPDKAHLNLHINSLELGDSAVYFCASSQLTGGREEKLFFGSGTQLSVL.

This clonotype was counted only a few times. The gene calls are TRBV3-1 and TRBJ2-3; 9 bases map to TRBD2. The CDR3 extends over 16 amino acids. CDR1 is LGHDT and CDR2 is YNNKEL in the germline V gene (reference sequence). V lost 4 bases to trimming and J lost 0 bases; unmatched junction nucleotides: 5. CDR3 in amino acids: CASSPIAGASTDTQYF. The CDR3 nucleotides read TGTGCCAGCAGCCCAATAGCGGGGGCTAGCACAGATACGCAGTATTTT.

V and J are TRBV5-1 and TRBJ1-1; no definite D call. V shed 4 bases and J shed 0 bases, with 13 bases lying between them. The CDR3 has 15 amino acids. The germline gives CDR1 SGHRS, CDR2 YFSETQ. CDR3 amino acids: CASSTGGGLNTEAFF. The CDR3 region has the DNA TGCGCCAGCAGCACGGGCGGTGGACTGAACACTGAAGCTTTCTTT.

This clonotype was recorded at least ten times. The CDR3 loop is CATSRASGGYSYEQYF. The CDR3, as DNA: TGTGCCACCAGCAGAGCATCAGGGGGTTACTCCTACGAGCAGTACTTC. The chain joins TRBV15 to TRBJ2-7; 7 nucleotides align to TRBD1. Germline CDR1 and CDR2: LNHNV and YYDKDF (reference sequence). This CDR3 comprises 16 residues. V lost 1 base and J lost 0; bases outside the gene matches: 6.

The CDR3 loop reads CSARPTTSGHTGELFF. CDR3 nucleotides: TGCAGTGCTAGACCTACGACTAGCGGCCACACCGGGGAGCTGTTTTTT. The chain carries TRBV20-1 and TRBJ2-2; 9 bases map to TRBD2. The CDR3 runs 16 residues. Unmatched junction bases numbered 7, after V lost 2 bases and J lost 3 bases. Germline loops: CDR1 DFQATT, CDR2 SNEGSKA (reference sequence).

This clonotype occurred many times. The rearrangement joins TRBV7-2 to TRBJ1-2; 7 nucleotides align to TRBD1. Germline lookup yields CDR1 SGHTA and CDR2 FQGNSA. The CDR3 contains 14 residues. J was trimmed by 4 bases and V by 6 bases; bases with no gene match: 8. This CDR3 is CASSHRGQSYGYTF. The CDR3 bases are TGTGCCAGCAGTCATCGGGGACAGAGCTATGGCTACACCTTC. The variable domain in full, completed from reference TRBV7-2 and TRBJ1-2, reads GAGVSQSPSNKVTEKGKDVELRCDPISGHTALYWYRQSLGQGLEFLIYFQGNSAPDKSGLPSDRFSAERTGGSVSTLTIQRTQQEDSAVYLCASSHRGQSYGYTFGSGTRLTVV.

This clonotype was detected ten times or more. This chain joins TRBV20-1 and TRBJ2-5; TRBD1 agrees at 7 bases. The CDR3 contains 15 residues. The J segment lost 2 bases and the V segment lost 4 bases, leaving 10 bases of the junction unmatched. Germline assignment: CDR1 DFQATT and CDR2 SNEGSKA (reference sequence). The CDR3 loop is CSATHRQGPQETQYF. For the CDR3, the DNA is TGCAGTGCTACCCATAGACAGGGACCGCAAGAGACCCAGTACTTC.

This clonotype was seen only a few times. J is TRBJ1-1 and V is TRBV15; a possible D gene is TRBD1 (5 bases). Germline loops: CDR1 LNHNV, CDR2 YYDKDF (reference sequence). The CDR3 sequence is 13 residues long. V lost 8 bases to trimming and J lost 0 bases, with 10 bases between them. For the CDR3, the DNA is TGTGCCACCGCCAGGGTTATGAACACTGAAGCTTTCTTT. It encodes CATARVMNTEAFF.

About this clonotype: This CDR3 fails to terminate in the conserved phenylalanine or tryptophan, so it likely reflects a read error. The V and J genes are TRBV28 and TRBJ2-7; D call uncertain. Germline V gene sequence: CDR1 MDHEN, CDR2 SYDVKM. The germline V and J ends were trimmed by 1 base and 3 bases, with 7 bases remaining between them. The CDR3 runs 13 residues. CDR3 coding DNA: TGTGCCAGCAGTTTATCGGCAGTCTACGAGCAGTACTGC. Amino acids: CASSLSAVYEQYC.

There are a few counts of this clonotype. The V call is TRBV6-5, the J call TRBJ2-5; possibly TRBD1 for D (6 bases). Trimming left V 6 bases short and J 4 bases short, with 18 bases between. This CDR3 is 15 amino acids long. Germline CDR1 is MNHEY and CDR2 is SVGAGI. The CDR3 here is CASRPRRTAGETQYF. In DNA form, the CDR3 reads TGTGCCAGCAGACCCCGCCGGACAGCTGGAGAGACCCAGTACTTC.

This clonotype was counted many times. CDR3 amino acids: CASSLFSGRTDEQYF. Written as DNA, the CDR3 is TGTGCCAGCAGTTTATTTAGCGGGAGGACAGACGAGCAGTACTTC. This chain links TRBV12-3 or TRBV12-4 with TRBJ2-7; 10 bases match TRBD2. There are 15 residues in the CDR3. The J segment lost 5 bases and the V segment lost 2 bases, leaving 6 bases of the junction unmatched.

This clonotype was seen a handful of times. The junction departs from germline at one end; a sequencing error may be responsible. The rearrangement joins TRBV7-7 to TRBJ2-2, with 9 positions matching TRBD1. The CDR3 sequence is 16 residues long. Germline-derived CDR1 and CDR2 are SSHAT and FNYEAQ (reference sequence). This CDR3 reads CASSFGQGLGTGELFF. In nucleotides, the CDR3 is TGTGCTAGCAGCTTCGGACAGGGGCTTGGTACCGGGGAGCTGTTTTTT.

The CDR3 nucleotides are TGTGCCAGCAGTTACTCCCCCATGGGACTAGCGACGAGGGGCGAGCAGTTCTTC. Its translation is CASSYSPMGLATRGEQFF. The chain joins TRBV6-2 or TRBV6-3 to TRBJ2-1; TRBD2 matches 10 bases. The CDR3 length is 18 residues. The J segment lost 10 bases and the V segment lost 0 bases, leaving 15 bases of the junction unmatched. Germline V gene data show CDR1 as MNHEY and CDR2 as SVGEGT.

This clonotype was recorded many times. This chain uses TRBV29-1 with TRBJ1-2; possibly TRBD1 for D (5 bases). Germline CDR1 reads SQVTM; CDR2 reads ANQGSEA. The V and J ends lost 4 bases and 2 bases respectively, with 8 bases between them. There are 12 residues in the CDR3. The CDR3 DNA follows: TGCAGCGTTGGTGGGGCGAACTATGGCTACACCTTC. This sequence encodes CSVGGANYGYTF.

This sequence joins TRBV7-2 and TRBJ1-2, with D perhaps matching TRBD1 (6 bases). The CDR3 extends over 14 amino acids. V was clipped by 1 base and J by 5 bases, with 11 bases between them. CDR1 is SGHTA and CDR2 is FQGNSA in the germline V gene. The CDR3 is CASSLDRVGYGYTF. In DNA form, the CDR3 reads TGTGCCAGCAGCTTAGACAGGGTCGGATATGGCTACACCTTC.

This clonotype was found many times. The chain uses TRBV20-1 and TRBJ2-5, with 7 bases aligning to TRBD2. This CDR3 is built from 13 residues. Unmatched junction bases numbered 6, after V lost 3 bases and J lost 5 bases. Germline V gene lookup returns CDR1 DFQATT and CDR2 SNEGSKA (reference sequence). The CDR3 region is CSASPWEGETQYF. The CDR3 bases are TGCAGTGCTAGCCCGTGGGAGGGGGAGACCCAGTACTTC.

The chain uses TRBV4-3 and TRBJ2-6; D may be TRBD1 (6 bases). Germline CDR1 is LGHNA and CDR2 is YSLEER. This CDR3 comprises 15 residues. V was shortened by 1 base and J by 7 bases, with 11 bases between the two germline ends. CDR3 bases: TGCGCCAGCAGCCAAGCAGAGACAGGCGCCAACGTCCTGACTTTC. Translated, it gives CASSQAETGANVLTF.

Only a few counts were recorded for this clonotype. The J gene is TRBJ1-3, the V gene TRBV5-1; D uncertain. This CDR3 contains 14 residues. The V and J ends lost 1 base and 4 bases respectively, with 9 bases between them. CDR1 is SGHRS, CDR2 YFSETQ, per germline. CDR3 bases: TGCGCCAGCAGCTTGTCAGCCGACGGAAACACCATATATTTT. Translated, it gives CASSLSADGNTIYF.

This clonotype showed up just a few times. The J gene is TRBJ1-1, the V gene TRBV15, with 9 bases fitting TRBD1. The germline V gene has CDR1 LNHNV and CDR2 YYDKDF (reference sequence). The V gene end was trimmed by 1 base and the J gene end by 11 bases; junction bases not matched to a gene: 8. The CDR3 is made up of 14 amino acids. CDR3 in amino acids: CATSRVLQGAGAFF. In nucleotides, the CDR3 is TGTGCCACCAGCAGAGTACTACAGGGGGCAGGCGCTTTCTTT.

Only a few counts were recorded for this clonotype. CDR3 sequence: CASSEQGALNEQFF. The CDR3 DNA follows: TGTGCCAGCAGTGAACAGGGGGCGCTTAATGAGCAGTTCTTC. The V call is TRBV6-4, the J call TRBJ2-1; 9 bases are a match to TRBD1. The V and J ends lost 3 bases and 7 bases, in that order; junction bases with no gene match: 4. The CDR3 loop spans 14 amino acids. Germline loops: CDR1 MRHNA, CDR2 SNTAGT.

This clonotype was recorded a few times. This sequence joins TRBV6-2 or TRBV6-3 and TRBJ1-5, with 8 bases aligning to TRBD1. The J segment lost 4 bases and the V segment lost 2 bases, leaving 10 bases of the junction unmatched. The V gene's germline CDR1 is MNHEY and CDR2 SVGEGT. The CDR3 spans 17 residues. The CDR3 protein is CASSYPPGTGTNQPQHF. In nucleotides, the CDR3 is TGTGCCAGCAGTTACCCTCCAGGGACAGGCACAAATCAGCCCCAGCATTTT.